The clone carrying this T cell receptor beta chain was seen repeatedly, ten times or more. What it binds is unknown. By quantitative 5'-RACE with molecular barcodes, the TCR beta libraries were made. Using its own MiXCR run on the 5' RACE reads, TCRdb lists one record per CDR3 protein. Among about 360,000 distinct CDR3 sequences, roughly 15% were seen once, and the ten largest hold approximately 1%. The V gene's germline CDR1 is SQVTM and CDR2 ANQGSEA. This CDR3 has 16 amino acids. Trimming took off 6 bases at V and 0 bases at J, with 21 bases between the two ends. The sample comes from a study of CD8 T cells in ankylosing spondylitis. Whole-study results and caveats: Clones tied to disease were said to be significantly enriched in matched ankylosing spondylitis synovial fluid. Existing reports had already noted some motif variants in reactive arthritis synovial fluid and blood. Disease-linked clones bore a CD8+ phenotype and were relatively rare in peripheral blood.

This chain uses TRBV29-1 with TRBJ2-7; tentatively, D is TRBD1 or TRBD2 (5 bases each). This clonotype originated in a male donor with ankylosing spondylitis or in good health (not recorded which). Sequencing was carried out using blood, either unsorted or a sorted T cell fraction (not recorded which). CDR3 bases: TGCAGCGTCGGTGGGACCGCCCAGAAAAGCTCCTACGAGCAGTACTTC. Residues: CSVGGTAQKSSYEQYF.